This section outlines one T cell receptor (beta chain) sequence together with its context. Antigen: not known. The data derive from a study of cytomegalovirus exposure and HLA in healthy donors. Whole-study findings and limits: Most TCR sequences were rare, but some public TCRs occurred in many donors. According to a subsequent analysis, TCR clusters from the first cohort were inclined to appear together in the 90 to 150 validation repertoires.

Generated by immunoSEQ multiplex PCR, the TCRdb table keeps only in-frame clones and is missing some. There are 130,000 or so clones in the sample; 89% occur only once, and 0.95% to 1.5% lies in the top ten. The sequenced material came from PBMCs. This receptor was identified in a woman between 18 and 29 years old in good health and CMV-seronegative.

As DNA, the CDR3 is TGTGCCAGCAGTCCCACGGGGAGGTTGGGTAATTCACCCCTCCACTTT. It encodes CASSPTGRLGNSPLHF. V usage is TRBV27 and J usage is TRBJ1-6, with D unclear. The V gene lost 5 bases and the J gene lost 6 bases, with 17 bases spanning the gap. The CDR3 is made up of 16 amino acids. Germline CDR1 and CDR2: MNHEY and SMNVEV (reference sequence).